The 10 T cell receptor beta chains reported below all come from one sample, sequenced in a study of T cell responses to AZD1222 COVID-19 vaccine. TCRdb keeps only in-frame clones here, not all; method: immunoSEQ multiplex PCR. Of 130,000 to 150,000 clones in the sample, approximately 90% were seen once. The material was peripheral blood, obtained on day 0 of AZD1222 vaccination. The source of these receptors is an adult in good health.

The chain joins TRBV4-1 to TRBJ1-2, with 8 bases aligning to TRBD1. Germline values: CDR1 MGHRA, CDR2 YSYEKL. V was pared by 0 bases and J by 6 bases, with 6 bases of the junction left unmatched. The CDR3 consists of 15 residues. CDR3 sequence (DNA): TGCGCCAGCAGCCAAGAAGCAGGGGGCGTCGATGGCTACACCTTC. This sequence encodes CASSQEAGGVDGYTF.

The chain couples TRBV7-6 to TRBJ2-7; D is perhaps TRBD2 (7 bases). The ends were cut back, 4 bases at V and 3 bases at J, with 13 bases in the middle. Per germline, CDR1 SGHVS and CDR2 FNYEAQ. The CDR3 sequence is 14 residues long. CDR3 in amino acids: CASSSEGGGYEQYF. The CDR3 bases are TGTGCCAGCAGCTCGGAGGGAGGGGGCTACGAGCAGTACTTC.

The chain has TRBV13 and TRBJ1-2; tentatively, D is TRBD1 (6 bases). Germline values: CDR1 PRHDT, CDR2 FYEKMQ (reference sequence). The CDR3 length is 14 residues. Trimming shortened V by 5 bases and J by 1 base, and 11 bases separated the two germline ends. Here the CDR3 reads CASSLRTDNYGYTF. The CDR3 DNA sequence: TGTGCCAGCAGCCTAAGGACAGATAACTATGGCTACACCTTC.

J is TRBJ2-1 and V is TRBV24-1, with 10 nucleotides matching TRBD1. The germline CDR1 and CDR2 sequences are KGHDR and SFDVKD. With V trimmed by 4 bases and J by 7 bases, 3 bases remained unmatched. There are 14 residues in the CDR3. The CDR3 region has the DNA TGTGCCACCAGTGACCGGGACAGGGGTAATGAGCAGTTCTTC. This sequence encodes CATSDRDRGNEQFF.

The gene calls are TRBV4-2 and TRBJ2-7; D is undetermined. The V end lost 1 base, the J end lost 2 bases, and 6 bases lay between the germline ends. The CDR3 spans 13 residues. Germline lookup yields CDR1 LGHNA and CDR2 YNFKEQ. CDR3 in amino acids: CASSQATTYEQYF. Here the CDR3 DNA reads TGTGCCAGCAGCCAAGCTACGACCTACGAGCAGTACTTC.

The chain uses TRBV28 and TRBJ1-3; D is uncertain. Germline CDR1 reads MDHEN; CDR2 reads SYDVKM. V lost 6 bases, J lost 3 bases, and 33 bases lay in between. CDR3 size: 21 residues. The chain's CDR3 is CASSRGRLLSNTFLFGNTIYF. The DNA for the CDR3 is TGTGCCAGCAGCCGCGGGAGGTTATTGTCGAATACCTTCCTGTTTGGAAACACCATATATTTT.

V and J are TRBV29-1 and TRBJ1-5; D remains unclear. V was trimmed by 6 bases and J by 4 bases, leaving 10 bases between them. The CDR3 sequence is 12 residues long. Looked up from germline, CDR1 is SQVTM and CDR2 is ANQGSEA. The CDR3 coding sequence is TGCAGCGTATCGGGGTTAAATCAGCCCCAGCATTTT. Its protein product is CSVSGLNQPQHF. Complete variable domain (other parts from reference TRBV29-1 and TRBJ1-5): SAVISQKPSRDICQRGTSLTIQCQVDSQVTMMFWYRQQPGQSLTLIATANQGSEATYESGFVIDKFPISRPNLTFSTLTVSNMSPEDSSIYLCSVSGLNQPQHFGDGTRLSIL.

CDR3 DNA: TGTGCCAGCAGCGTAGGGGGCGGAAATAATTCACCCCTCCACTTT. This sequence encodes CASSVGGGNNSPLHF. The V and J genes are TRBV9 and TRBJ1-6; perhaps TRBD1 as D (5 bases). The CDR3 is made up of 15 amino acids. Deletions cut 0 bases from V and 5 bases from J, with 9 bases between. CDR1 and CDR2 (germline): SGDLS, YYNGEE.

The chain carries TRBV5-4 and TRBJ2-7; 15 nucleotides agree with TRBD2. V lost 4 bases and J lost 7; bases outside the gene matches: 6. CDR1 and CDR2 (germline): SGHNT, YYREEE (reference sequence). This CDR3 contains 15 residues. The CDR3 loop is CASSIGTSGRWEQYF. The CDR3, as DNA: TGTGCCAGCAGCATCGGGACTAGCGGGAGGTGGGAGCAGTACTTC.

V gene TRBV10-3 combines with J gene TRBJ2-3, with 11 bases that match TRBD2. This CDR3 comprises 15 residues. Per germline, CDR1 ENHRY and CDR2 SYGVKD. The J segment lost 11 bases and the V segment lost 0 bases, leaving 7 bases of the junction unmatched. CDR3 residues: CAISESNSGGAGQYF. In DNA form, the CDR3 reads TGTGCCATCAGTGAGTCGAATAGCGGGGGGGCCGGGCAGTATTTT.